The source of this TCR beta chain is a study of T cell clones after liver transplantation. The CDR3 has 21 amino acids. The V gene lost 0 bases and the J gene lost 4 bases, with 26 bases spanning the gap. Germline loops: CDR1 SGDLS, CDR2 YYNGEE. Sequenced by immunoSEQ multiplex PCR; TCRdb stores in-frame clones only, minus some. This sample yields some 70,000 clones, of which roughly 80% are seen a single time; around 0.66% belongs to the top ten. The receptor was isolated from a human donor who received a liver transplant. The source was CD4+ T cells from blood, collected before liver transplant. The chain has TRBV9 and TRBJ2-6, with D possibly called TRBD1 or TRBD2 (5 bases each). CDR3 nucleotides: TGTGCCAGCAGCGTAGTCTTAATTCTATCCCCAGGGCTAGCCGGGGCCAACGTCCTGACTTTC. Amino acid sequence: CASSVVLILSPGLAGANVLTF.